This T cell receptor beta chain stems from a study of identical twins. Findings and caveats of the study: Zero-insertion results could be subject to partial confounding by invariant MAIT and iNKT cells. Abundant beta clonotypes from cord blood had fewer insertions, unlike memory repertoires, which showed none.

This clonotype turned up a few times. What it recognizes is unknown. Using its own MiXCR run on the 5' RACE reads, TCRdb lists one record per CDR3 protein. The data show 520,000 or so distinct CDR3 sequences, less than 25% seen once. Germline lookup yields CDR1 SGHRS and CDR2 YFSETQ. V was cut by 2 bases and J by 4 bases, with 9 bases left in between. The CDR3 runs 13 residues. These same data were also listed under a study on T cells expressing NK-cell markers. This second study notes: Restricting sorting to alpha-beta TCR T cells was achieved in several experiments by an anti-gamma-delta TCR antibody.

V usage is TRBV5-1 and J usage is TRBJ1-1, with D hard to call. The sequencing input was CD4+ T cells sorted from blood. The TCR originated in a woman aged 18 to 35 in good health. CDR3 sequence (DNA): TGCGCCAGCAGCTTTCTCGAAACCACTGAAGCTTTCTTT. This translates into CASSFLETTEAFF.